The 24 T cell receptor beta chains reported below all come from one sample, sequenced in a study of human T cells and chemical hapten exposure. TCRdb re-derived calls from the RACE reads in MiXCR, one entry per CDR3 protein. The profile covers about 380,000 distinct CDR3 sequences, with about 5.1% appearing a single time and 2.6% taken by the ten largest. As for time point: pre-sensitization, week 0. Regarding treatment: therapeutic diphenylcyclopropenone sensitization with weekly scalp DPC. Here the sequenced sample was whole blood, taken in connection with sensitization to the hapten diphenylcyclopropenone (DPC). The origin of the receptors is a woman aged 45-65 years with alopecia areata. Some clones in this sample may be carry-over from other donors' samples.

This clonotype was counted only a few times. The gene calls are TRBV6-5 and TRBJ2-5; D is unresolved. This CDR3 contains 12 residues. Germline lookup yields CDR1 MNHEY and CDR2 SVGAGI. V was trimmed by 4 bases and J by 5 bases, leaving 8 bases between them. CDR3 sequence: CASSSSAETQYF. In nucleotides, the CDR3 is TGTGCCAGCAGTTCTAGTGCGGAGACCCAGTACTTC.

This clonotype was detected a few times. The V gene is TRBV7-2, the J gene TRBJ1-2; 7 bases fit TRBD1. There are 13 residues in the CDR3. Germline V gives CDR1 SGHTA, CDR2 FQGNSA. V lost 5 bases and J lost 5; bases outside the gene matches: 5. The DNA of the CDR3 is TGTGCCAGCAGCCGGGACAGTATTTATGGCTACACCTTC. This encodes CASSRDSIYGYTF.

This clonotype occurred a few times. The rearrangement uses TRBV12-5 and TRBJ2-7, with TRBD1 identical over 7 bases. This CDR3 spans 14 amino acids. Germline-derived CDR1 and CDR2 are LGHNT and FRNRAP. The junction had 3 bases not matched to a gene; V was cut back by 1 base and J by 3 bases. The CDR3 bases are TGTGCTAGTGGTTTGGAGGGGGCAAACTACGAGCAGTACTTC. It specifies CASGLEGANYEQYF.

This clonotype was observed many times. For the CDR3, the DNA is TGCAGCGTTGAAGGTAGCGGACCCAATGAGCAGTTCTTC. It specifies CSVEGSGPNEQFF. The chain combines TRBV29-1 with TRBJ2-1; maybe TRBD2 (6 bases). Deletions cut 1 base from V and 6 bases from J, with 10 bases between. In germline, CDR1 is SQVTM, CDR2 ANQGSEA. The CDR3 contains 13 residues.

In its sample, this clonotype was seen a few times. CDR3 coding DNA: TGCGCCAGTCAGACTAGCGGGGGCTCCCGAGGCACCGGGGAGCTGTTTTTT. Translating gives CASQTSGGSRGTGELFF. The chain is built from TRBV5-1 and TRBJ2-2; TRBD2 matches 12 bases. CDR1 SGHRS and CDR2 YFSETQ come from the germline V gene. The CDR3 runs to 17 residues. V shed 8 bases and J 4 bases; nucleotides not matched to a gene: 12.

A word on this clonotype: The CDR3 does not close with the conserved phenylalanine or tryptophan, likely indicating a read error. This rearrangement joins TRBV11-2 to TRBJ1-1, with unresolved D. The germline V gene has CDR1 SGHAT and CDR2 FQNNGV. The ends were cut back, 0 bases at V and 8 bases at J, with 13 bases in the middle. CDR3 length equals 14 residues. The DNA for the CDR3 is TGTGCCAGCAGCTTAGATCTGGCCCAGAGGGAAGCTTTCTCT. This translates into CASSLDLAQREAFS.

The CDR3 DNA reads TGTGCCAGCTGTCGGCGGCAGGGGAATGAGCAGTTCTTC. Translated, it gives CASCRRQGNEQFF. This chain uses TRBV2 with TRBJ2-1; D may be TRBD1 (6 bases). This CDR3 region has 13 residues. Trimming removed 8 bases at V and 7 bases at J, with 15 bases between. Germline CDR1 reads SNHLY; CDR2 reads FYNNEI.

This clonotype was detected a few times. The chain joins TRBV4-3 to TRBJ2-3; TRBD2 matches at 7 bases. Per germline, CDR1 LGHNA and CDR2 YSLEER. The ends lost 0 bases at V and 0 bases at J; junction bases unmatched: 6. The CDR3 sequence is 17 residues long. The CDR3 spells CASSQDLLASSTDTQYF. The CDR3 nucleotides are TGCGCCAGCAGCCAAGATCTACTAGCGAGTAGCACAGATACGCAGTATTTT.

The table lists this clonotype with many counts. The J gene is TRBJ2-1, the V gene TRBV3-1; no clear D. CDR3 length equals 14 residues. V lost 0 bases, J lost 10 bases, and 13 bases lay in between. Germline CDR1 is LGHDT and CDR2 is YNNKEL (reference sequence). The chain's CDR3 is CASSQDDCLWEQFF. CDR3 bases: TGTGCCAGCAGCCAAGATGACTGCTTGTGGGAGCAGTTCTTC.

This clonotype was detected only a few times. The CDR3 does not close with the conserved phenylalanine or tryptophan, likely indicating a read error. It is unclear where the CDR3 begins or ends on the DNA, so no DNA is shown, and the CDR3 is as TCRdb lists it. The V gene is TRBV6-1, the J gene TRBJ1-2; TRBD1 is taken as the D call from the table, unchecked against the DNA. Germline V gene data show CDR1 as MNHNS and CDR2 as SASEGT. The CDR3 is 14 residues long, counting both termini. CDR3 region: CASSEVGTSKTRTS.

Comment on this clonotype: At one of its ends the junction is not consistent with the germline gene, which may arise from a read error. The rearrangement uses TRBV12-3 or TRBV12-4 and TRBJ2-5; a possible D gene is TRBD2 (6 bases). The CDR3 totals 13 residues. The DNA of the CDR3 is TGTGCCAGCAGTCCCCCGGGGGAGGAGAGCCAGTACTTC. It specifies CASSPPGEESQYF.

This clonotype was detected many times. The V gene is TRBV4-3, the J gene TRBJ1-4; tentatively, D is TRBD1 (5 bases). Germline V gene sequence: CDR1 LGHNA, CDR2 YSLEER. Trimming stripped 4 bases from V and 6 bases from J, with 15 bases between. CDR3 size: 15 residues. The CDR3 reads CASSPASRGDEKLFF. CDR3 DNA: TGCGCCAGCAGCCCGGCATCAAGGGGAGATGAAAAACTGTTTTTT.

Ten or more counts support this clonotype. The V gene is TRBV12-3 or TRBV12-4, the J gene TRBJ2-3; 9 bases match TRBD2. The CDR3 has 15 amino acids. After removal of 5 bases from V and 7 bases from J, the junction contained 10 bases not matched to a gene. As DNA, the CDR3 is TGTGCCAGCAGTCTCCGGACTAGCGAGACCCATACGCAGTATTTT. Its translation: CASSLRTSETHTQYF.

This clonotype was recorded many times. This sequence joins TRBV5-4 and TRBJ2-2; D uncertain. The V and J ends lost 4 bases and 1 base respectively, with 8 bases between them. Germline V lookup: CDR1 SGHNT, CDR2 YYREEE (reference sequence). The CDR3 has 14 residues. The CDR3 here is CASSTTENTGELFF. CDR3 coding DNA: TGTGCCAGCAGCACTACAGAGAACACCGGGGAGCTGTTTTTT. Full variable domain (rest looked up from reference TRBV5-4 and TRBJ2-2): ETGVTQSPTHLIKTRGQQVTLRCSSQSGHNTVSWYQQALGQGPQFIFQYYREEENGRGNFPPRFSGLQFPNYSSELNVNALELDDSALYLCASSTTENTGELFFGEGSRLTVL.

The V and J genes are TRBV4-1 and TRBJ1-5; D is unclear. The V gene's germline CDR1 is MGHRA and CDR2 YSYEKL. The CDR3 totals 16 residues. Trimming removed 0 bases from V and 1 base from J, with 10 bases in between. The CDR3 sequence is CASSQDLTLSNQPQHF. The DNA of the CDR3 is TGCGCCAGCAGCCAAGATCTGACATTGAGCAATCAGCCCCAGCATTTT.

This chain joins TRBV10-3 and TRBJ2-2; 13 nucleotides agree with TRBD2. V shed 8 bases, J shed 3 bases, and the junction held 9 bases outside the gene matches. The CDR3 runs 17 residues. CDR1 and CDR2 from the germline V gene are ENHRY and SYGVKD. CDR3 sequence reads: CAIGGLAGESDTGELFF. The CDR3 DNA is TGTGCCATCGGCGGACTAGCGGGAGAATCGGACACCGGGGAGCTGTTTTTT.

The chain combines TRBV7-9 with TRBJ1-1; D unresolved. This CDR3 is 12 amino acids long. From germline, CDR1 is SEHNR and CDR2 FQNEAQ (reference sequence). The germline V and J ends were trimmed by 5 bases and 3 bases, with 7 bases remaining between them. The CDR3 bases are TGTGCCAGCAGCCGCGAGGACACTGAAGCTTTCTTT. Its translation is CASSREDTEAFF.

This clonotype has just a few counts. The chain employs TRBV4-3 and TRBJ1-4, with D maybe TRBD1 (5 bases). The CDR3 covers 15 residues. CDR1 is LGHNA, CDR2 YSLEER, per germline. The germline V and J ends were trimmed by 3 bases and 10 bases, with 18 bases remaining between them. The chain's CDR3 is CASSQADTTRGKLFF. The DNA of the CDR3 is TGCGCCAGCAGCCAGGCGGACACCACGAGGGGAAAACTGTTTTTT.

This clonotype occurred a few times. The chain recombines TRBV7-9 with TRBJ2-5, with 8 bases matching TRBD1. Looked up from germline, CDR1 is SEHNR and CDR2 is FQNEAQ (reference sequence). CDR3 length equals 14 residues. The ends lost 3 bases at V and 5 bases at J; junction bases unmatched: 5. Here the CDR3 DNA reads TGTGCCAGCAGCTTTGGACAGGGCTTCGAGACCCAGTACTTC. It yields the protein CASSFGQGFETQYF. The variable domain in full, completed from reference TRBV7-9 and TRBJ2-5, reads DTGVSQNPRHKITKRGQNVTFRCDPISEHNRLYWYRQTLGQGPEFLTYFQNEAQLEKSRLLSDRFSAERPKGSFSTLEIQRTEQGDSAMYLCASSFGQGFETQYFGPGTRLLVL.

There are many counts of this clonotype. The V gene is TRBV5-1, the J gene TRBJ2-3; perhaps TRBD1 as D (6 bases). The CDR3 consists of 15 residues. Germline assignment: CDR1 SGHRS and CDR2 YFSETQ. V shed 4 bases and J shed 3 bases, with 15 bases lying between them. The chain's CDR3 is CASSGGQGPTDTQYF. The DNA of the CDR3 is TGCGCCAGCAGCGGCGGGCAGGGGCCAACAGATACGCAGTATTTT. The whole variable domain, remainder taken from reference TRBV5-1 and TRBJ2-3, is KAGVTQTPRYLIKTRGQQVTLSCSPISGHRSVSWYQQTPGQGLQFLFEYFSETQRNKGNFPGRFSGRQFSNSRSEMNVSTLELGDSALYLCASSGGQGPTDTQYFGPGTRLTVL.

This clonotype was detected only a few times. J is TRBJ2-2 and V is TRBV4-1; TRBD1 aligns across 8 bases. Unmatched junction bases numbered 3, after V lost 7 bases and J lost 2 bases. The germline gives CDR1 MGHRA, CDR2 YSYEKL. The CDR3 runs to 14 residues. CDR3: CASKTGANTGELFF. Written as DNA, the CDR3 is TGCGCCAGCAAGACAGGGGCCAACACCGGGGAGCTGTTTTTT.

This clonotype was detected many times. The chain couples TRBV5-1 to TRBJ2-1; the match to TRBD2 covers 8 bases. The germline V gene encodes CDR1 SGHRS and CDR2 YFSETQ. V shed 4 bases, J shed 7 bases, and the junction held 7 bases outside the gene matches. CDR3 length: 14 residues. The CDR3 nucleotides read TGCGCCAGCAGCCCTCCCAGCGGGAGTAATGAGCAGTTCTTC. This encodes CASSPPSGSNEQFF.

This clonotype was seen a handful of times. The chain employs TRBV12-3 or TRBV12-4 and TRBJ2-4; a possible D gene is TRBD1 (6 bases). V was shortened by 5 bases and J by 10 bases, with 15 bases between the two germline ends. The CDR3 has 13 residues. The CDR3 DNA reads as TGTGCCAGCAGTCCCCGGACAGTGGGTATTCAGTACTTC. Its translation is CASSPRTVGIQYF.

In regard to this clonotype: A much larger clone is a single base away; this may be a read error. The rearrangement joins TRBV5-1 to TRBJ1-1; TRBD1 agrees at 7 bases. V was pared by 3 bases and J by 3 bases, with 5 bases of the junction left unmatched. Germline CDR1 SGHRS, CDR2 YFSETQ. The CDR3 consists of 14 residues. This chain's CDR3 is CASSSGQFDTEAFF. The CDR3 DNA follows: TGCGCCAGCAGCTCGGGACAGTTCGACACTGAAGCTTTCTTT.